Reported below is one TCR beta chain. The antigen is unknown. Criteria for exclusion of patients were uncontrolled infection, other autoimmune disease, pregnancy or lactation. Drawn at first hyperthyroidism diagnosis, the blood sample preceded any ophthalmopathy symptoms. The data are from a study of T cells in Graves' hyperthyroidism and ophthalmopathy. Authors of the study amplified TCR beta CDR3 regions from RNA transcripts. With the HTBI primer set, the TCR CDR3 went through a first round of RT-PCR. From the multiplex PCR reads, TCRdb called clonotypes with MiXCR, one entry per CDR3 protein. Among fewer than 900,000 distinct CDR3 sequences listed, around 20% were seen once. CDR1 and CDR2 from the germline V gene are LNHDA and SQIVND (reference sequence). V was shortened by 3 bases and J by 0 bases, with 8 bases between the two germline ends. The CDR3 is made up of 14 amino acids. Overall study findings and caveats: By a 13 V-J model, ophthalmopathy was set apart from stable hyperthyroidism. Blood samples included most of the expanded thyroid clonotypes exceeding 0.001.

Material for sequencing was blood. The receptor comes from a woman aged 50 to 60 with Graves' hyperthyroidism that later progressed to Graves' ophthalmopathy. The genes are TRBV19 and TRBJ1-1; D call uncertain. This CDR3 is CASSMAIMNTEAFF. As DNA, the CDR3 is TGTGCCAGTAGTATGGCGATCATGAACACTGAAGCTTTCTTT.